This T cell receptor (beta chain) originates from a study of PD-1 blockade in classical Hodgkin lymphoma. The table came from immunoSEQ multiplex PCR; TCRdb's copy has only in-frame clones and leaves some out. This table holds 9,500 to 13,000 clones, around 70% found once. The time point here: cycle 4 day 1 (C4D1), after less than 7 weeks of nivolumab. Relapse was seen in all patients after autologous stem cell transplantation, and brentuximab vedotin exposure was variable. Using magnetic negative selection, the CD4+ T cells were separated out of thawed PBMCs. As to this clone: Its antigen is unidentified.

Whole-study results and caveats: According to reports, newly diagnosed patients had lower baseline TCR diversity than healthy donors, and relapsed/refractory patients had lower baseline TCR diversity still. Repertoire difference causes, possibly disease activity or prior therapy, remain undefined. Newly diagnosed patients had diversity similar to the baseline diversity of complete responders.

The CDR3 length is 16 residues. The germline CDR1 and CDR2 sequences are SGHNT and YENEEA. Trimming cost V 1 base and J 5 bases; bases outside gene matches: 7. V and J are TRBV11-3 and TRBJ2-5, with 10 bases lining up with TRBD1. This sample comprised CD4+ T cells from blood, obtained before the fourth cycle of nivolumab. The TCR comes from a human donor with classical Hodgkin lymphoma. The CDR3 bases are TGTGCCAGCAGCTTAGGAGGGACAGGGGACGGCGAGACCCAGTACTTC. Protein product: CASSLGGTGDGETQYF. Combining the CDR3 with reference TRBV11-3 and TRBJ2-5 gives the whole variable domain EAGVVQSPRYKIIEKKQPVAFWCNPISGHNTLYWYLQNLGQGPELLIRYENEEAVDDSQLPKDRFSAERLKGVDSTLKIQPAELGDSAVYLCASSLGGTGDGETQYFGPGTRLLVL.